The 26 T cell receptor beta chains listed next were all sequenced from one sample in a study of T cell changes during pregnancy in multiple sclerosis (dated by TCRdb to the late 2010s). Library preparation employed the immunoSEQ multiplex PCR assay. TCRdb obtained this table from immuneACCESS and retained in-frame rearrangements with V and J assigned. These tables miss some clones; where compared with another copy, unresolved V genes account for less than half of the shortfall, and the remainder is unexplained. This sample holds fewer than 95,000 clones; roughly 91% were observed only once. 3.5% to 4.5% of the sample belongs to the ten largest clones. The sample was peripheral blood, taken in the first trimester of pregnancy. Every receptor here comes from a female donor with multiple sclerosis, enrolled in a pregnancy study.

In DNA form, the CDR3 reads TGTGCCACCAGCAGAGAGGCAGGGGAAGGCTACACCTTC. Translated: CATSREAGEGYTF. The V gene is TRBV15, the J gene TRBJ1-2; tentative D call: TRBD1 (6 bases). Germline V gives CDR1 LNHNV, CDR2 YYDKDF (reference sequence). V was trimmed by 0 bases and J by 8 bases, leaving 10 bases between them. The length of the CDR3 is 13 residues.

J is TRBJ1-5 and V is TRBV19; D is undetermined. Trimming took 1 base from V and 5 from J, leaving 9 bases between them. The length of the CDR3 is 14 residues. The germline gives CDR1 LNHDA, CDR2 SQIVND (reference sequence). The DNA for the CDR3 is TGTGCCAGTAGTATAGGAGGCGGGGATCAGCCCCAGCATTTT. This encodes CASSIGGGDQPQHF.

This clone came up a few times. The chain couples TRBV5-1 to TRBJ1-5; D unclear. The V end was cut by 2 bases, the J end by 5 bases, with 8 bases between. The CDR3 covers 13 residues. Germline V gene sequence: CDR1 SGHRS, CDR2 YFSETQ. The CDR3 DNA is TGCGCCAGCAGCTTATTTTCGGATCAGCCCCAGCATTTT. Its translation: CASSLFSDQPQHF. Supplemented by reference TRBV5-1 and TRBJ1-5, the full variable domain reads KAGVTQTPRYLIKTRGQQVTLSCSPISGHRSVSWYQQTPGQGLQFLFEYFSETQRNKGNFPGRFSGRQFSNSRSEMNVSTLELGDSALYLCASSLFSDQPQHFGDGTRLSIL.

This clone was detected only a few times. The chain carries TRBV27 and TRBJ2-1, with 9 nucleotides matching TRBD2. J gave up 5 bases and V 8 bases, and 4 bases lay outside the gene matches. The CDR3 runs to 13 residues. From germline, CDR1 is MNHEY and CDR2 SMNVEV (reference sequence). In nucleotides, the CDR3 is TGTGCCAGCGGCGGGGGGGCCGACAATGAGCAGTTCTTC. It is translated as CASGGGADNEQFF.

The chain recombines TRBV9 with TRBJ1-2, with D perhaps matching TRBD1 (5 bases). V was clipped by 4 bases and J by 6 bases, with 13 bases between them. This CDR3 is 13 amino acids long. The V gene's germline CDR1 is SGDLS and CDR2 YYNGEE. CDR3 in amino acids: CASSPQGGNGYTF. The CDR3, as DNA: TGTGCCAGCAGCCCCCAGGGTGGGAATGGCTACACCTTC.

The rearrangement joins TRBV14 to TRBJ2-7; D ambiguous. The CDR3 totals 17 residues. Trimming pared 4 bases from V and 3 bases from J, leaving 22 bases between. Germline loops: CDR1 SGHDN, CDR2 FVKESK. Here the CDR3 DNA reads TGTGCCAGCAGCCCCGCCCTCCTGACGATCGGAGACTACGAGCAGTACTTC. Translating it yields CASSPALLTIGDYEQYF.

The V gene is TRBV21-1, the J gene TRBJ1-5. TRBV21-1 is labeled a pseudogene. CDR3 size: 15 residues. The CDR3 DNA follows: TGTGCCAGCAGCAAAGTCAACGAGGGCTTCTCGCCCCAGCATTTT. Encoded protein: CASSKVNEGFSPQHF.

This chain's CDR3 is CASREGALILDTQYF. CDR3 nucleotides: TGCGCCAGCAGAGAAGGAGCATTGATCCTAGATACGCAGTATTTT. The chain couples TRBV10-2 to TRBJ2-3; D unclear. The CDR3 length is 15 residues. Per the germline V gene, CDR1 is WSHSY and CDR2 is SAAADI. The V gene lost 6 bases and the J gene lost 5 bases, with 18 bases spanning the gap.

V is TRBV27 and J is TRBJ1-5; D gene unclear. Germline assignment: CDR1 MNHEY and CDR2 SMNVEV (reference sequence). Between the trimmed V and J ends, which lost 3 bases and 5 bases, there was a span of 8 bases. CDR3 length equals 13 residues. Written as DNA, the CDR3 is TGTGCCAGCAGTTTCGGGGTAGATCAGCCCCAGCATTTT. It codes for CASSFGVDQPQHF.

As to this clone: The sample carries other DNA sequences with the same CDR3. DNA for the CDR3: TGTGCCAGCTCACCTGGTCGGGGGGAGACCCAGTACTTC. Protein product: CASSPGRGETQYF. The chain combines TRBV18 with TRBJ2-5; the D gene is possibly TRBD2 (6 bases). Trimming stripped 3 bases from V and 5 bases from J, with 10 bases between. The CDR3 runs to 13 residues. The germline CDR1 and CDR2 sequences are KGHSH and LQKENI.

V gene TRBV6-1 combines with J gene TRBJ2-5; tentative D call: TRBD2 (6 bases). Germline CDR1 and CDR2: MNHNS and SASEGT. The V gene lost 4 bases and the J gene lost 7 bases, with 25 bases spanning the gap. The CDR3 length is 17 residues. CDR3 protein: CASSGQAGSLLGWTQYF. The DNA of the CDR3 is TGTGCCAGCAGTGGCCAGGCGGGGTCACTCCTGGGGTGGACCCAGTACTTC.

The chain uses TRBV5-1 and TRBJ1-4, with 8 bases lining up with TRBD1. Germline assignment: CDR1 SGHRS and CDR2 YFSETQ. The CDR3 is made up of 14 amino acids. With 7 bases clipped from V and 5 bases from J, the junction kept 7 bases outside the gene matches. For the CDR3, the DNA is TGCGCCAGCTCCAGGACAGGGTTAAATGAAAAACTGTTTTTT. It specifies CASSRTGLNEKLFF.

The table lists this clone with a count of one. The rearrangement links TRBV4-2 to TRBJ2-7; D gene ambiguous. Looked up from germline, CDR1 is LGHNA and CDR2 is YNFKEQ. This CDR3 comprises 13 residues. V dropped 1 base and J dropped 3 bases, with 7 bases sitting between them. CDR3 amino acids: CASSQVPGYEQYF. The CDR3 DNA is TGTGCCAGCAGCCAAGTCCCAGGCTACGAGCAGTACTTC.

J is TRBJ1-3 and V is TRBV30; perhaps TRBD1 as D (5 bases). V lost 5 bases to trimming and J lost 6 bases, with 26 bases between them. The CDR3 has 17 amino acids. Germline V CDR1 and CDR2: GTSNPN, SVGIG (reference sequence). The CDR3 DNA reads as TGTGCCTGGGGCGGCAGCGGGGCCGTCTTTGGGGAAAACACCATATATTTT. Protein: CAWGGSGAVFGENTIYF.

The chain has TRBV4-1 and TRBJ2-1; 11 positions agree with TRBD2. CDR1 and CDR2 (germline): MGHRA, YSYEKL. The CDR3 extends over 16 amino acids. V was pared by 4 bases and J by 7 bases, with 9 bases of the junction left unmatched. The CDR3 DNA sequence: TGCGCCAGCAGCCTTACTAGCGGGGGCCCCGGGAATGAGCAGTTCTTC. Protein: CASSLTSGGPGNEQFF.

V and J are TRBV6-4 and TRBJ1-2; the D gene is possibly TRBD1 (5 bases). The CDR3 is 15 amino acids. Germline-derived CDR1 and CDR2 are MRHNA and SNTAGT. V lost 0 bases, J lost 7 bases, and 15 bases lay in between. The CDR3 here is CASSDSGGGQGGYTF. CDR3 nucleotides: TGTGCCAGCAGTGACTCGGGCGGCGGCCAGGGTGGCTACACCTTC.

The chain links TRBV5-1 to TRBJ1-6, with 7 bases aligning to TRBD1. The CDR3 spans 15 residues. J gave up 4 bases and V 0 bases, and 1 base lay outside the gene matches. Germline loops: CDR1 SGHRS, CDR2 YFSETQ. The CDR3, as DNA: TGCGCCAGCAGCTTGGAACAGGGGTATAATTCACCCCTCCACTTT. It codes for CASSLEQGYNSPLHF.

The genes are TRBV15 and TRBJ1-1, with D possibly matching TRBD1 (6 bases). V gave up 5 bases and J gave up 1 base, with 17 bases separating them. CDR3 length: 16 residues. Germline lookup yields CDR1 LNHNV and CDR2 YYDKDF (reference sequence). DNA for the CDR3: TGTGCCACCAGCCCCCGTTCGACAGGACGGAACACTGAAGCTTTCTTT. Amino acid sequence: CATSPRSTGRNTEAFF.

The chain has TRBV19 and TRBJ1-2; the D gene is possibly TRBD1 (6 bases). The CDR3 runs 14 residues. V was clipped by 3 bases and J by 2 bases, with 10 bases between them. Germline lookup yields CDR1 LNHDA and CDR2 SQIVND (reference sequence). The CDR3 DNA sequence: TGTGCCAGTAGTATCGACAGGCCGAACTATGGCTACACCTTC. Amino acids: CASSIDRPNYGYTF.

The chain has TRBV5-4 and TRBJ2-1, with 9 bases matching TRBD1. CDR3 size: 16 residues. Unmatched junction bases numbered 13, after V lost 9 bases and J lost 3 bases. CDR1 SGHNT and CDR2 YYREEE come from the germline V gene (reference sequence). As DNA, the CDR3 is TGTGCCACGACTCCCAAGGGACAGGGAGGCTACAATGAGCAGTTCTTC. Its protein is CATTPKGQGGYNEQFF.

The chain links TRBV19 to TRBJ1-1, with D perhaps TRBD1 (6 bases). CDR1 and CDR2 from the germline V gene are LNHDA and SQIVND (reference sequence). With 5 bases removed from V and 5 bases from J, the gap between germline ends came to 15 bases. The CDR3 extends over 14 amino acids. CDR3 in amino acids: CASSFRTGFTEAFF. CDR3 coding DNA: TGTGCCAGTAGTTTCCGCACAGGGTTTACTGAAGCTTTCTTT.

The DNA for the CDR3 is TGTGCCAGCACCCCCGGCAGGGGCTCTGGGGAGACCCAGTACTTC. Protein sequence: CASTPGRGSGETQYF. J is TRBJ2-5 and V is TRBV2; possibly TRBD1 for D (6 bases). V was trimmed by 7 bases and J by 5 bases, leaving 20 bases between them. Germline values: CDR1 SNHLY, CDR2 FYNNEI. The CDR3 is 15 residues long. Based on the CDR3 plus reference TRBV2 and TRBJ2-5, the full variable domain is EPEVTQTPSHQVTQMGQEVILRCVPISNHLYFYWYRQILGQKVEFLVSFYNNEISEKSEIFDDQFSVERPDGSNFTLKIRSTKLEDSAMYFCASTPGRGSGETQYFGPGTRLLVL.

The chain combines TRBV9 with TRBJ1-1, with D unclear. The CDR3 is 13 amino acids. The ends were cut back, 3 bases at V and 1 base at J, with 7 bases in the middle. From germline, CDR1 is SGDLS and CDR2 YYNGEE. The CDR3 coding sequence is TGTGCCAGCAGCGCCGGTTCGAACACTGAAGCTTTCTTT. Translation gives CASSAGSNTEAFF.

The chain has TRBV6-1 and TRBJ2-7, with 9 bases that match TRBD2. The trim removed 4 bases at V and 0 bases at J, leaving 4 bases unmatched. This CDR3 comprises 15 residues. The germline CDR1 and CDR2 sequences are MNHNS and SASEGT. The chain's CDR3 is CASSVLAGSSYEQYF. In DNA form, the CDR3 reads TGTGCCAGCAGTGTGCTAGCGGGGAGCTCCTACGAGCAGTACTTC.

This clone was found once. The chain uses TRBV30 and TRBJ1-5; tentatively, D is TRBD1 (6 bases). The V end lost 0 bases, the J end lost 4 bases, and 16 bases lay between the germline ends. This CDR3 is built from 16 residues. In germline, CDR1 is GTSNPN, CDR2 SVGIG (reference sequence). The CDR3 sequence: CAWSVGLGGANQPQHF. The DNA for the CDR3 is TGTGCCTGGAGTGTAGGCCTGGGGGGGGCAAATCAGCCCCAGCATTTT.

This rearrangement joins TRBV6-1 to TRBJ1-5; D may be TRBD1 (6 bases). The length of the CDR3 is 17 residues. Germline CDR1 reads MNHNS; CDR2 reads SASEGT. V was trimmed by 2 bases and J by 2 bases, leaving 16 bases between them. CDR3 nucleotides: TGTGCCAGCAGTGAAAATTTACAGGGCTGGGGCAATCAGCCCCAGCATTTT. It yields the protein CASSENLQGWGNQPQHF.